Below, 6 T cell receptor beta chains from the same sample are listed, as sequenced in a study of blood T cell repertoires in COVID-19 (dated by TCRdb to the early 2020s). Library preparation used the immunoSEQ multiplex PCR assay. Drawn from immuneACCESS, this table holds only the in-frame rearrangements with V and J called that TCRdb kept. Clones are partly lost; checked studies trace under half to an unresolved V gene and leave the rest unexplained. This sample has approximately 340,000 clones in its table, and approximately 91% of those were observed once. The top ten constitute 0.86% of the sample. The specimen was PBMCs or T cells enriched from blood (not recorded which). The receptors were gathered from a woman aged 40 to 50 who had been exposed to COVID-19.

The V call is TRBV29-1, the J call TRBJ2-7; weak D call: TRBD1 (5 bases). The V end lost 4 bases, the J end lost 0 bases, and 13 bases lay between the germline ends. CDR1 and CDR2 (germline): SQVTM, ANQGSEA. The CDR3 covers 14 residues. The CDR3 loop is CSVGAGHPSYEQYF. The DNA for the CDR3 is TGCAGCGTTGGGGCAGGACATCCCTCCTACGAGCAGTACTTC.

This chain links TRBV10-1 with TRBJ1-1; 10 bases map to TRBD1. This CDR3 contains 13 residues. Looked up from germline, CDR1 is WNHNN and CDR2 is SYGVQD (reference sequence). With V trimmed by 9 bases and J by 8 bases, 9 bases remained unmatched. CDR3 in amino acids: CASSRDRGWEAFF. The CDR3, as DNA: TGCGCCAGTTCCCGGGACAGGGGTTGGGAAGCTTTCTTT.

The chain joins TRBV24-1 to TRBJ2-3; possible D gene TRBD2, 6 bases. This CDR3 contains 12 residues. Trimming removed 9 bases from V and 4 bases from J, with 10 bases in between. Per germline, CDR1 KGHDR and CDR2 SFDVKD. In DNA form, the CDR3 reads TGTGCCACCGCCCCGGGGGCAGATACGCAGTATTTT. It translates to CATAPGADTQYF.

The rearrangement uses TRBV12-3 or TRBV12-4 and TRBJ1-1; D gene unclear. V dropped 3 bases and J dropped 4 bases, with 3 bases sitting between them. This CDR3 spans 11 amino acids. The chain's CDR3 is CASSFGTEAFF. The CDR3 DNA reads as TGTGCCAGCAGTTTCGGCACTGAAGCTTTCTTT.

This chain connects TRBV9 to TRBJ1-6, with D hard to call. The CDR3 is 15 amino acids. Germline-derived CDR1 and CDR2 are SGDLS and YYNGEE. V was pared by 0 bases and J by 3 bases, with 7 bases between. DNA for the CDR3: TGTGCCAGCAGCGTAGAACCCAGCTATAATTCACCCCTCCACTTT. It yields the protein CASSVEPSYNSPLHF.

CDR3 residues: CASSTWAEGKSPLHF. The CDR3 DNA follows: TGTGCCAGTAGTACATGGGCGGAGGGGAAATCACCCCTCCACTTT. This chain joins TRBV19 and TRBJ1-6, with D perhaps TRBD1 (5 bases). CDR1 is LNHDA, CDR2 SQIVND, per germline (reference sequence). V was pared by 4 bases and J by 10 bases, with 17 bases between. The CDR3 spans 15 residues.